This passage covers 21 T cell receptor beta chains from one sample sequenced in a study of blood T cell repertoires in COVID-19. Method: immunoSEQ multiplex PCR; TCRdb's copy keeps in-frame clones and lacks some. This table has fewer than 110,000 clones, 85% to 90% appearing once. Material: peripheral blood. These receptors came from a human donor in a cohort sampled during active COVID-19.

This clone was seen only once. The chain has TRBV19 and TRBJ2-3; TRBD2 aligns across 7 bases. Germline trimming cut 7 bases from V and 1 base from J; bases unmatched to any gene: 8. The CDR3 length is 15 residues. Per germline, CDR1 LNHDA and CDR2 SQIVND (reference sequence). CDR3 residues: CASTLTSGGTDTQYF. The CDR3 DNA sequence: TGTGCCAGTACGTTGACCAGCGGGGGCACAGATACGCAGTATTTT. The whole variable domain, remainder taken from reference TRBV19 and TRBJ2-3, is DGGITQSPKYLFRKEGQNVTLSCEQNLNHDAMYWYRQDPGQGLRLIYYSQIVNDFQKGDIAEGYSVSREKKESFPLTVTSAQKNPTAFYLCASTLTSGGTDTQYFGPGTRLTVL.

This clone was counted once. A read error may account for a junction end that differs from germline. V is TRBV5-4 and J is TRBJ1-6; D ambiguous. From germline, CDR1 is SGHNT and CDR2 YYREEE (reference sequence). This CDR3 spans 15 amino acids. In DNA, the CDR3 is TGTGCCAGCAGCCGTTCCGGGTCCTTTAATTCACCCCTCCACTTT. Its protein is CASSRSGSFNSPLHF. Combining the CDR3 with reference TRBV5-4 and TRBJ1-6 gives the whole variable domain ETGVTQSPTHLIKTRGQQVTLRCSSQSGHNTVSWYQQALGQGPQFIFQYYREEENGRGNFPPRFSGLQFPNYSSELNVNALELDDSALYLCASSRSGSFNSPLHFGNGTRLTVT.

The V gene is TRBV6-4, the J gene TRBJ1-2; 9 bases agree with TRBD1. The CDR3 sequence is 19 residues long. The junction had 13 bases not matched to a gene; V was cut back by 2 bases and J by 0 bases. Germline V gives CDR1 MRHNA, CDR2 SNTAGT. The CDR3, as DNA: TGTGCCAGCAGTGACCCCCCCGGGACAGGGAAGACTACTAACTATGGCTACACCTTC. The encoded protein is CASSDPPGTGKTTNYGYTF.

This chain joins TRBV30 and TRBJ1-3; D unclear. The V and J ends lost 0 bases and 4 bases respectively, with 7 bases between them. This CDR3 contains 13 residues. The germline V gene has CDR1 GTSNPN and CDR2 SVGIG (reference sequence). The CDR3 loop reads CAWSVGGGNTIYF. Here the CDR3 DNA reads TGTGCCTGGAGTGTGGGAGGGGGAAACACCATATATTTT.

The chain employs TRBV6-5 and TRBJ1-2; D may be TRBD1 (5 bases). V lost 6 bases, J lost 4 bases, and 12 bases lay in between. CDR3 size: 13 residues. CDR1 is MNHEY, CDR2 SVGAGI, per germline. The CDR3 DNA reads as TGTGCCAGCAGCGAGTTTGGGGCCTATGGCTACACCTTC. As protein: CASSEFGAYGYTF.

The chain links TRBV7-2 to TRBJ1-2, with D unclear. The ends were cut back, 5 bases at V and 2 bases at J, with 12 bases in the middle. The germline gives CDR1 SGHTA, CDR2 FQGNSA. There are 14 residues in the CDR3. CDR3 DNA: TGTGCCAGCAGCCGGCGACTGGTGAACTATGGCTACACCTTC. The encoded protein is CASSRRLVNYGYTF.

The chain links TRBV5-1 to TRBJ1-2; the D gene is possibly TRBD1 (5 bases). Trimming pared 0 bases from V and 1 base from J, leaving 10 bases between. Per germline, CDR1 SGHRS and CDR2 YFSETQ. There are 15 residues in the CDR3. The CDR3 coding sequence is TGCGCCAGCAGCTTGGCTGGACAACTTAACTATGGCTACACCTTC. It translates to CASSLAGQLNYGYTF.

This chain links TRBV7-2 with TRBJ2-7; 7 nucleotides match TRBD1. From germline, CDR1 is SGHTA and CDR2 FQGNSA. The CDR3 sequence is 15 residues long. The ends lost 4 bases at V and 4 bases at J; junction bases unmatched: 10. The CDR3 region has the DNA TGTGCCAGCAGCTCCTATCCGGGACAGAGTTACGAGCAGTACTTC. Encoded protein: CASSSYPGQSYEQYF. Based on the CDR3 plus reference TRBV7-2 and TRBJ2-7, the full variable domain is GAGVSQSPSNKVTEKGKDVELRCDPISGHTALYWYRQSLGQGLEFLIYFQGNSAPDKSGLPSDRFSAERTGGSVSTLTIQRTQQEDSAVYLCASSSYPGQSYEQYFGPGTRLTVT.

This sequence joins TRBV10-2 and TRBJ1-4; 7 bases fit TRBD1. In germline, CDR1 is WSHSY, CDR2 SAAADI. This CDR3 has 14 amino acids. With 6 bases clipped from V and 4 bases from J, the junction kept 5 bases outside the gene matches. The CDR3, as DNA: TGCGCCAGCAGAGGGGACAGATATAATGAAAAACTGTTTTTT. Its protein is CASRGDRYNEKLFF.

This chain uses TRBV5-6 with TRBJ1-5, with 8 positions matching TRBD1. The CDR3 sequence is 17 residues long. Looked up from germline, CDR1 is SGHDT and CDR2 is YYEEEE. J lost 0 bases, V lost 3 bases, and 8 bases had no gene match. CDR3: CASSSSSQGDSNQPQHF. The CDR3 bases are TGTGCCAGCAGCTCATCGTCACAGGGGGATAGCAATCAGCCCCAGCATTTT.

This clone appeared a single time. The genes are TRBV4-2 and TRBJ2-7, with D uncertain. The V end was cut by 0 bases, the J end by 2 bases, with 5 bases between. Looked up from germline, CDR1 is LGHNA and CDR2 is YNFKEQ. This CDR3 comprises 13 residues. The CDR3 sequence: CASSQDSTYEQYF. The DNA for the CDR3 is TGTGCCAGCAGCCAAGATAGCACCTACGAGCAGTACTTC.

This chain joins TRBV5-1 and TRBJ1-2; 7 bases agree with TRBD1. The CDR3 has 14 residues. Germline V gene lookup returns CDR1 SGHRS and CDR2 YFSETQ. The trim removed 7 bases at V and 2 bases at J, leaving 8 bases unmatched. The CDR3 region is CASANAGQNYGYTF. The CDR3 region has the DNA TGCGCCAGCGCGAACGCGGGACAGAACTATGGCTACACCTTC.

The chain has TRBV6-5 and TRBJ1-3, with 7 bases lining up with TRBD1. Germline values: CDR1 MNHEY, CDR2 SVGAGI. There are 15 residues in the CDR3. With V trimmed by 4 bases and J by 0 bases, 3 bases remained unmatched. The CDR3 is CASSSTGASGNTIYF. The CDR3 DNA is TGTGCCAGCAGTTCCACAGGGGCCTCTGGAAACACCATATATTTT.

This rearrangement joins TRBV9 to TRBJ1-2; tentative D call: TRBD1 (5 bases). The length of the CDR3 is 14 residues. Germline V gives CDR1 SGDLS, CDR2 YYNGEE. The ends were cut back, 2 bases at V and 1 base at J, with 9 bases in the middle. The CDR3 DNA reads TGTGCCAGCAGCGTTTCAGGGATTAACTATGGCTACACCTTC. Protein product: CASSVSGINYGYTF.

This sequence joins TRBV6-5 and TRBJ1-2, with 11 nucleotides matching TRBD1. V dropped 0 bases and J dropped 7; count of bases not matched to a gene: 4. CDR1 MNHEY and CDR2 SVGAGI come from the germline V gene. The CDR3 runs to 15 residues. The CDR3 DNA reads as TGTGCCAGCAGTTACTCGGACAGGGGGCTGGGTGGCTACACCTTC. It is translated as CASSYSDRGLGGYTF.

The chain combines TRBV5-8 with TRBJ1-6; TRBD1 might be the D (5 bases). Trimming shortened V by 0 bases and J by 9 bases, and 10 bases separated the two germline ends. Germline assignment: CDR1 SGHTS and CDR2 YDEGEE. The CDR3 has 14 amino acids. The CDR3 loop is CASSLGRGASPLHF. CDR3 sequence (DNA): TGTGCCAGCAGCTTGGGAAGGGGTGCTTCACCCCTCCACTTT.

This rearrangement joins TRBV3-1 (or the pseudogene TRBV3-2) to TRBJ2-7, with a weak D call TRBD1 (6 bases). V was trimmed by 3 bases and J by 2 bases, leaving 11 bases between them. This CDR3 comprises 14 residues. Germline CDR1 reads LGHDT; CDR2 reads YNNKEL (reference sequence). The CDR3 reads CASSQMTGTYEQYF. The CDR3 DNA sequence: TGTGCCAGCAGCCAGATGACAGGCACCTACGAGCAGTACTTC.

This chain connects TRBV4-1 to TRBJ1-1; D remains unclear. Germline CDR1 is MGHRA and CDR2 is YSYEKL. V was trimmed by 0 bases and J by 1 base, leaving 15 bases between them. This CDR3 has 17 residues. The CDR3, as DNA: TGCGCCAGCAGCCAAGATATTAGGAGGGTGGGGAACACTGAAGCTTTCTTT. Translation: CASSQDIRRVGNTEAFF.

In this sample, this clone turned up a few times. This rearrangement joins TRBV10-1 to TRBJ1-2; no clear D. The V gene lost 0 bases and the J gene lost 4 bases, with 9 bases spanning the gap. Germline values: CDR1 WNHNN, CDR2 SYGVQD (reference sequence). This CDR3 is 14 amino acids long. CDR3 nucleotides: TGCGCCAGCAGTGAGTCCGGGGATCCCTATGGCTACACCTTC. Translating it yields CASSESGDPYGYTF.

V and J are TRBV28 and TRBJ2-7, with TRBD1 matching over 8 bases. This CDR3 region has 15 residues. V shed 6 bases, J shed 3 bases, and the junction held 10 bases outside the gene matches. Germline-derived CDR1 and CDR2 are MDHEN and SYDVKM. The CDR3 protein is CASSSAGTGGYEQYF. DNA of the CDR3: TGTGCCAGCAGCAGCGCCGGGACAGGAGGCTACGAGCAGTACTTC.

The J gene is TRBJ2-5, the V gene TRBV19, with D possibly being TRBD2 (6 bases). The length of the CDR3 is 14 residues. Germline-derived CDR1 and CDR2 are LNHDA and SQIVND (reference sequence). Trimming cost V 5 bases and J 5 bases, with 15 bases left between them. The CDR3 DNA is TGTGCCAGTAGTCTGGCGGGATTTGGGGAGACCCAGTACTTC. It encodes CASSLAGFGETQYF.